A single sample gave rise to the 30 T cell receptor beta chains below, sequenced in a study of PD-1 blockade in mismatch repair-deficient tumors. The assay was immunoSEQ multiplex PCR, and TCRdb's table has in-frame clones only and misses some. The sample includes under 95,000 clones, over 75% seen only once; the top ten take roughly 2.8%. The sample here was peripheral blood, taken 12 weeks after starting pembrolizumab. The receptors come from an adult with mismatch repair-deficient cancer.

The chain combines TRBV7-2 with TRBJ2-7, with D perhaps matching TRBD1 (5 bases). V lost 1 base, J lost 0 bases, and 13 bases lay in between. The CDR3 has 16 residues. Looked up from germline, CDR1 is SGHTA and CDR2 is FQGNSA. Here the CDR3 reads CASSLVPGFGSYEQYF. DNA of the CDR3: TGTGCCAGCAGCTTAGTACCAGGGTTTGGCTCCTACGAGCAGTACTTC.

This clone was seen a single time. CDR3 amino acids: CASSLFGRAGGDEQFF. CDR3 coding DNA: TGTGCCAGCTCACTCTTCGGGAGGGCCGGAGGGGATGAGCAGTTCTTC. The genes are TRBV18 and TRBJ2-1, with 8 bases aligning to TRBD2. The germline CDR1 and CDR2 sequences are KGHSH and LQKENI. The CDR3 is 16 residues long. With 4 bases clipped from V and 8 bases from J, the junction kept 13 bases outside the gene matches.

The genes are TRBV5-1 and TRBJ2-7; D may be TRBD1 or TRBD2 (5 bases each). V dropped 2 bases and J dropped 5 bases, with 14 bases sitting between them. The germline V gene encodes CDR1 SGHRS and CDR2 YFSETQ. The CDR3 has 14 amino acids. The CDR3 nucleotides read TGCGCCAGCAGCTTCGGTGACAGTAGCGACGAGCAGTACTTC. The encoded protein is CASSFGDSSDEQYF. The complete variable domain, with remaining parts taken from reference TRBV5-1 and TRBJ2-7, reads KAGVTQTPRYLIKTRGQQVTLSCSPISGHRSVSWYQQTPGQGLQFLFEYFSETQRNKGNFPGRFSGRQFSNSRSEMNVSTLELGDSALYLCASSFGDSSDEQYFGPGTRLTVT.

The rearrangement joins TRBV9 to TRBJ2-5, with D tentatively TRBD1 or TRBD2 (5 bases each). The V end was cut by 6 bases, the J end by 1 base, with 16 bases between. The CDR3 contains 15 residues. CDR1 and CDR2 (germline): SGDLS, YYNGEE. The CDR3 sequence: CASTGTLDSQETQYF. DNA for the CDR3: TGTGCCAGCACGGGGACGCTGGATTCCCAAGAGACCCAGTACTTC.

The genes are TRBV7-9 and TRBJ1-1, with 7 bases matching TRBD1. V dropped 7 bases and J dropped 1; count of bases not matched to a gene: 9. Germline lookup yields CDR1 SEHNR and CDR2 FQNEAQ (reference sequence). The CDR3 extends over 15 amino acids. The CDR3 DNA follows: TGTGCCAGCATCGATACGGACAGGCCGAACACTGAAGCTTTCTTT. It encodes CASIDTDRPNTEAFF.

The chain couples TRBV7-9 to TRBJ2-2; D gene ambiguous. This CDR3 is 15 amino acids long. The germline CDR1 and CDR2 sequences are SEHNR and FQNEAQ (reference sequence). Between the trimmed V and J ends, which lost 0 bases and 0 bases, there was a span of 5 bases. The CDR3 is CASSLAGTNTGELFF. The CDR3 nucleotides read TGTGCCAGCAGCTTAGCAGGGACGAACACCGGGGAGCTGTTTTTT.

The rearrangement links TRBV11-2 to TRBJ2-3; TRBD2 agrees at 12 bases. The length of the CDR3 is 17 residues. Germline V gene sequence: CDR1 SGHAT, CDR2 FQNNGV. The J segment lost 3 bases and the V segment lost 2 bases, leaving 6 bases of the junction unmatched. CDR3 nucleotides: TGTGCCAGCAGCTTACCACTAGCGGGAGGTATTACAGATACGCAGTATTTT. Protein: CASSLPLAGGITDTQYF.

In its sample, this clone was seen once. This chain joins TRBV6-1 and TRBJ1-1; no clear D gene. The CDR3 has 13 residues. Germline V gives CDR1 MNHNS, CDR2 SASEGT. Trimming shortened V by 8 bases and J by 2 bases, and 12 bases separated the two germline ends. DNA of the CDR3: TGTGCCAGCTTTGAGGACCTAAACACTGAAGCTTTCTTT. This gives the protein CASFEDLNTEAFF.

This chain connects TRBV11-3 to TRBJ2-3; 12 bases match TRBD2. Germline V CDR1 and CDR2: SGHNT, YENEEA. CDR3 length equals 15 residues. Losses at the gene ends were 4 bases for V and 6 bases for J; bases not matched to a gene: 5. As DNA, the CDR3 is TGTGCCAGCAGCTCCCTAGCGGGAGGGCTTGATACGCAGTATTTT. Residues: CASSSLAGGLDTQYF.

V and J are TRBV5-1 and TRBJ2-5; 8 bases are a match to TRBD2. V shed 4 bases and J 5 bases; nucleotides not matched to a gene: 10. Germline V gene lookup returns CDR1 SGHRS and CDR2 YFSETQ. CDR3 length: 15 residues. DNA for the CDR3: TGCGCCAGCAGCGTGGGGCGTCGGGAGGGGGAGACCCAGTACTTC. It is translated as CASSVGRREGETQYF.

This clone was seen a few times. The chain is built from TRBV19 and TRBJ2-7; the D gene could be TRBD1 or TRBD2 (5 bases each). This CDR3 contains 14 residues. Trimming pared 5 bases from V and 0 bases from J, leaving 11 bases between. CDR1 and CDR2 (germline): LNHDA, SQIVND (reference sequence). CDR3 bases: TGTGCCAGTAGTGTTGGGACGGACTCCTACGAGCAGTACTTC. Its protein is CASSVGTDSYEQYF.

The chain has TRBV25-1 and TRBJ1-1; D might be TRBD1 (5 bases). V lost 2 bases to trimming and J lost 5 bases, with 12 bases between them. Germline V gene sequence: CDR1 MGHDK, CDR2 SYGVNS. The length of the CDR3 is 14 residues. CDR3 sequence reads: CASSEGATRTEAFF. The CDR3 coding sequence is TGTGCCAGCAGTGAAGGGGCGACGAGGACTGAAGCTTTCTTT.

The V and J genes are TRBV11-1 and TRBJ2-3; TRBD1 matches 10 bases. This CDR3 has 19 residues. V was pared by 3 bases and J by 0 bases, with 12 bases of the junction left unmatched. The germline V gene has CDR1 SGHAT and CDR2 FQDESV (reference sequence). This CDR3 is CASSFLRDRGRYSTDTQYF. In nucleotides, the CDR3 is TGTGCCAGCAGCTTTCTCCGGGACAGGGGACGTTATAGCACAGATACGCAGTATTTT.

The chain combines TRBV5-1 with TRBJ2-5; D is perhaps TRBD1 (7 bases). Germline CDR1 and CDR2: SGHRS and YFSETQ. The CDR3 has 12 residues. Trimming shortened V by 4 bases and J by 4 bases, and 8 bases separated the two germline ends. CDR3 loop: CASSQGGETQYF. The CDR3 nucleotides read TGCGCCAGCAGCCAGGGGGGAGAGACCCAGTACTTC.

J is TRBJ2-7 and V is TRBV14, with no clear D. CDR1 and CDR2 from the germline V gene are SGHDN and FVKESK. The CDR3 contains 15 residues. Trimming took off 1 base at V and 2 bases at J, with 12 bases between the two ends. In DNA form, the CDR3 reads TGTGCCAGCAGCCAAGGACCACCAACAACCTACGAGCAGTACTTC. The encoded protein is CASSQGPPTTYEQYF.

The chain joins TRBV6-5 to TRBJ1-1; a weak D match, TRBD1 (5 bases). The V and J ends lost 6 bases and 3 bases respectively, with 14 bases between them. Per germline, CDR1 MNHEY and CDR2 SVGAGI. This CDR3 spans 14 amino acids. For the CDR3, the DNA is TGTGCCAGCAGCCAAACAGGTGGGGACACTGAAGCTTTCTTT. This gives the protein CASSQTGGDTEAFF.

The chain joins TRBV10-3 to TRBJ1-4, with TRBD1 as a possible D gene (5 bases). The CDR3 is 16 amino acids. V lost 2 bases to trimming and J lost 0 bases, with 10 bases between them. CDR1 and CDR2 (germline): ENHRY, SYGVKD. The CDR3 DNA reads as TGTGCCATCAGTGAGAGATCACAGGCAACTAATGAAAAACTGTTTTTT. Its protein product is CAISERSQATNEKLFF.

The chain joins TRBV6-5 to TRBJ2-7, with 9 bases that match TRBD2. CDR1 is MNHEY, CDR2 SVGAGI, per germline. The CDR3 covers 14 residues. Unmatched junction bases numbered 7, after V lost 2 bases and J lost 8 bases. The DNA for the CDR3 is TGTGCCAGCAGTTACGAGACTAGCGGCGCCAAGCAGTACTTC. This encodes CASSYETSGAKQYF.

The rearrangement links TRBV6-1 to TRBJ1-3; tentative D call: TRBD1 (6 bases). V was trimmed by 6 bases and J by 8 bases, leaving 20 bases between them. This CDR3 region has 15 residues. Looked up from germline, CDR1 is MNHNS and CDR2 is SASEGT. The CDR3 DNA is TGTGCCAGCAGGGTCGACGACAGGTGGGAATACACCATATATTTT. This sequence encodes CASRVDDRWEYTIYF.

The chain is built from TRBV5-4 and TRBJ2-1; 8 positions match TRBD2. Germline CDR1 SGHNT, CDR2 YYREEE (reference sequence). The CDR3 consists of 16 residues. The V and J ends lost 1 base and 2 bases, in that order; junction bases with no gene match: 5. DNA of the CDR3: TGTGCCAGCAGCTTGACCGGGACTAGTGCCTACAATGAGCAGTTCTTC. Translating gives CASSLTGTSAYNEQFF.

The chain recombines TRBV7-8 with TRBJ1-5, with D hard to call. V lost 5 bases and J lost 7, with 12 bases in between. Per germline, CDR1 SGHVS and CDR2 FQNEAQ. The CDR3 is 13 residues long. The CDR3 nucleotides read TGTGCCAGCAGCCCGGTTTACTTCCAGCCCCAGCATTTT. Amino acids: CASSPVYFQPQHF.

There are a few counts of this clone. This sequence joins TRBV29-1 and TRBJ1-2, with D unresolved. Germline V gene data show CDR1 as SQVTM and CDR2 as ANQGSEA. V was pared by 7 bases and J by 2 bases, with 14 bases between. The CDR3 has 13 residues. This CDR3 reads CSAGGLGNYGYTF. The CDR3 nucleotides read TGCAGCGCAGGAGGTTTGGGCAACTATGGCTACACCTTC.

This rearrangement joins TRBV18 to TRBJ1-5; TRBD1 might be the D (5 bases). Germline CDR1 KGHSH, CDR2 LQKENI. The germline V and J ends were trimmed by 3 bases and 1 base, with 13 bases remaining between them. This CDR3 has 16 amino acids. The CDR3 sequence is CASSPGRGRSNQPQHF. In DNA, the CDR3 is TGTGCCAGCTCACCGGGGAGGGGTCGGAGCAATCAGCCCCAGCATTTT.

The CDR3 region is CASSLAPRLAGVGEQYF. The CDR3 bases are TGTGCCAGCAGTTTAGCCCCTCGACTAGCGGGAGTCGGCGAGCAGTACTTC. The chain joins TRBV27 to TRBJ2-7; 12 bases align to TRBD2. Germline-derived CDR1 and CDR2 are MNHEY and SMNVEV (reference sequence). Losses at the gene ends were 2 bases for V and 6 bases for J; bases not matched to a gene: 11. CDR3 size: 17 residues.

As for this clone: The same CDR3 arises from other DNA sequences in this sample as well. CDR3 sequence: CASSLTGTVYGYTF. The DNA for the CDR3 is TGTGCCAGCAGCCTTACCGGGACTGTCTATGGCTACACCTTC. The chain joins TRBV7-2 to TRBJ1-2; perhaps TRBD1 as D (5 bases). The CDR3 has 14 amino acids. The ends were cut back, 5 bases at V and 4 bases at J, with 14 bases in the middle. Germline values: CDR1 SGHTA, CDR2 FQGNSA.

J is TRBJ1-3 and V is TRBV13; 8 positions match TRBD1. The CDR3 has 18 amino acids. The germline CDR1 and CDR2 sequences are PRHDT and FYEKMQ (reference sequence). J lost 0 bases, V lost 1 base, and 8 bases had no gene match. The CDR3 DNA sequence: TGTGCCAGCAGCTTAGTACCCGGACAGGGCCGCTCTGGAAACACCATATATTTT. Translating it yields CASSLVPGQGRSGNTIYF.

The genes are TRBV7-2 and TRBJ2-4, with 7 bases identical to TRBD1. The CDR3 is made up of 14 amino acids. With V trimmed by 5 bases and J by 9 bases, 10 bases remained unmatched. Germline CDR1 reads SGHTA; CDR2 reads FQGNSA. Here the CDR3 reads CASSPTGEWSIQYF. CDR3 bases: TGTGCCAGCAGCCCCACAGGGGAGTGGAGCATTCAGTACTTC. The complete variable domain, with remaining parts taken from reference TRBV7-2 and TRBJ2-4, reads GAGVSQSPSNKVTEKGKDVELRCDPISGHTALYWYRQSLGQGLEFLIYFQGNSAPDKSGLPSDRFSAERTGGSVSTLTIQRTQQEDSAVYLCASSPTGEWSIQYFGAGTRLSVL.

The CDR3 DNA reads TGTGCCAGCAGTAAACGACAGGGCGACACCATATATTTT. Its protein is CASSKRQGDTIYF. V and J are TRBV27 and TRBJ1-3; TRBD1 aligns across 7 bases. Trimming removed 5 bases from V and 8 bases from J; junction bases left unmatched: 6. The length of the CDR3 is 13 residues. Germline V gene sequence: CDR1 MNHEY, CDR2 SMNVEV (reference sequence).

This chain links TRBV7-9 with TRBJ1-2, with D uncertain. Germline assignment: CDR1 SEHNR and CDR2 FQNEAQ (reference sequence). The V gene lost 8 bases and the J gene lost 3 bases, with 16 bases spanning the gap. The CDR3 length is 14 residues. CDR3 sequence: CASVERVVDYGYTF. CDR3 nucleotide sequence: TGTGCCAGCGTAGAACGGGTTGTTGACTATGGCTACACCTTC. Full variable domain (missing parts from reference TRBV7-9 and TRBJ1-2): DTGVSQNPRHKITKRGQNVTFRCDPISEHNRLYWYRQTLGQGPEFLTYFQNEAQLEKSRLLSDRFSAERPKGSFSTLEIQRTEQGDSAMYLCASVERVVDYGYTFGSGTRLTVV.

In DNA, the CDR3 is TGCGCCAGCACCTTCAGGGACGCAGATACGCAGTATTTT. Translating gives CASTFRDADTQYF. The chain has TRBV5-1 and TRBJ2-3; perhaps D is TRBD1 or TRBD2 (5 bases each). Trimming left V 6 bases short and J 4 bases short, with 12 bases between. This CDR3 is built from 13 residues. Per germline, CDR1 SGHRS and CDR2 YFSETQ.